The 27 T cell receptor beta chains below were found in one sample sequenced in a study of T-cell memory formation after mild COVID-19. TCRdb re-derived calls from the 5' RACE reads in MiXCR, one entry per CDR3 protein. The repertoire holds about 84,000 distinct CDR3 sequences, with about 15% as singletons. Sequenced input: PBMCs or a T cell subset sorted from them (not recorded which). The receptors derive from an adult woman who had mild COVID-19 (a few samples of this study predate the infection). Cell type and time point are not known.

This clonotype was counted only a few times. This chain joins TRBV4-3 and TRBJ2-7; D may correspond to TRBD1 or TRBD2 (6 bases each). The CDR3 is 15 amino acids. V was shortened by 3 bases and J by 5 bases, with 17 bases between the two germline ends. Germline CDR1 is LGHNA and CDR2 is YSLEER. The CDR3 sequence is CASSHTRTGANEQYF. DNA of the CDR3: TGCGCCAGCAGCCATACCCGGACGGGGGCGAACGAGCAGTACTTC.

The chain combines TRBV9 with TRBJ2-3, with D possibly called TRBD1 or TRBD2 (6 bases each). The CDR3 loop spans 15 amino acids. From germline, CDR1 is SGDLS and CDR2 YYNGEE. Trimming took 0 bases from V and 4 from J, leaving 12 bases between them. Written as DNA, the CDR3 is TGTGCCAGCAGCGTAGGCAGGGGAGGTGCAGATACGCAGTATTTT. As protein: CASSVGRGGADTQYF.

The rearrangement joins TRBV5-6 to TRBJ2-3; 7 bases are shared with TRBD2. The CDR3 runs 15 residues. CDR1 and CDR2 from the germline V gene are SGHDT and YYEEEE. The V gene end was trimmed by 6 bases and the J gene end by 4 bases; junction bases not matched to a gene: 11. The CDR3 DNA reads TGTGCCAGCACCCTGGGTGCTAGCGGCGCAGATACGCAGTATTTT. Amino acid sequence: CASTLGASGADTQYF. Combining the CDR3 with reference TRBV5-6 and TRBJ2-3 gives the whole variable domain DAGVTQSPTHLIKTRGQQVTLRCSPKSGHDTVSWYQQALGQGPQFIFQYYEEEERQRGNFPDRFSGHQFPNYSSELNVNALLLGDSALYLCASTLGASGADTQYFGPGTRLTVL.

There are many counts of this clonotype. V gene TRBV7-8 combines with J gene TRBJ2-7; D uncertain. V lost 4 bases to trimming and J lost 3 bases, with 4 bases between them. This CDR3 contains 11 residues. Germline V lookup: CDR1 SGHVS, CDR2 FQNEAQ. The CDR3 DNA reads TGTGCCAGCAGCTCGAACTACGAGCAGTACTTC. Its translation: CASSSNYEQYF.

This clonotype showed up just a few times. J is TRBJ2-3 and V is TRBV7-2; a possible D gene is TRBD2 (5 bases). The CDR3 sequence is 15 residues long. Germline CDR1 is SGHTA and CDR2 is FQGNSA. With 3 bases removed from V and 0 bases from J, the gap between germline ends came to 10 bases. In nucleotides, the CDR3 is TGTGCCAGCAGCTTGAGGACGGGAAGCACAGATACGCAGTATTTT. This sequence encodes CASSLRTGSTDTQYF.

This chain links TRBV4-2 with TRBJ2-1; 12 positions agree with TRBD2. Looked up from germline, CDR1 is LGHNA and CDR2 is YNFKEQ. The V and J ends lost 4 bases and 7 bases, in that order; junction bases with no gene match: 8. The CDR3 runs 16 residues. The CDR3 loop is CASSPEGLAGGNEQFF. The CDR3 coding sequence is TGTGCCAGCAGCCCGGAGGGTCTAGCGGGAGGGAATGAGCAGTTCTTC.

The V call is TRBV9, the J call TRBJ2-1; maybe TRBD2 (6 bases). The length of the CDR3 is 17 residues. Trimming pared 1 base from V and 3 bases from J, leaving 17 bases between. Looked up from germline, CDR1 is SGDLS and CDR2 is YYNGEE. The CDR3 here is CASSVPPTGTDYNEQFF. CDR3 bases: TGTGCCAGCAGCGTACCTCCCACCGGGACTGACTACAATGAGCAGTTCTTC.

The chain links TRBV5-1 to TRBJ2-5; D is perhaps TRBD2 (5 bases). The CDR3 extends over 15 amino acids. The germline V gene encodes CDR1 SGHRS and CDR2 YFSETQ. Deletions cut 0 bases from V and 2 bases from J, with 11 bases between. CDR3 nucleotides: TGCGCCAGCAGCTTGGAGGTCGGGGTACAAGAGACCCAGTACTTC. It encodes CASSLEVGVQETQYF.

V usage is TRBV2 and J usage is TRBJ2-5; no clear D gene. V was pared by 1 base and J by 5 bases, with 8 bases between. CDR1 and CDR2 from the germline V gene are SNHLY and FYNNEI. The CDR3 length is 13 residues. CDR3 sequence: CASSEGVGETQYF. In DNA, the CDR3 is TGTGCCAGCAGTGAAGGGGTAGGGGAGACCCAGTACTTC.

This clonotype was detected only a few times. V usage is TRBV29-1 and J usage is TRBJ1-2; 12 bases align to TRBD1. The CDR3 length is 16 residues. Trimming at V came to 5 bases and at J to 8 bases, leaving 15 bases not matched to a gene. Germline V gene lookup returns CDR1 SQVTM and CDR2 ANQGSEA. The CDR3 sequence: CSVIAEPGQGALGYTF. CDR3 nucleotide sequence: TGCAGCGTTATTGCAGAGCCGGGACAGGGGGCGTTGGGCTACACCTTC. The full variable domain, with the rest looked up from reference TRBV29-1 and TRBJ1-2, is SAVISQKPSRDICQRGTSLTIQCQVDSQVTMMFWYRQQPGQSLTLIATANQGSEATYESGFVIDKFPISRPNLTFSTLTVSNMSPEDSSIYLCSVIAEPGQGALGYTFGSGTRLTVV.

The rearrangement uses TRBV7-9 and TRBJ2-3; D is possibly TRBD1 (6 bases). Germline CDR1 reads SEHNR; CDR2 reads FQNEAQ (reference sequence). V was cut by 0 bases and J by 3 bases, with 7 bases left in between. The CDR3 runs to 14 residues. DNA for the CDR3: TGTGCCAGCAGCTTAGCTACAGGGACAGATACGCAGTATTTT. It is translated as CASSLATGTDTQYF.

This rearrangement joins TRBV5-1 to TRBJ1-2, with a weak D call TRBD1 (6 bases). The CDR3 has 12 residues. The V gene lost 4 bases and the J gene lost 7 bases, with 11 bases spanning the gap. Germline lookup yields CDR1 SGHRS and CDR2 YFSETQ. The CDR3 spells CASSHEGGGYTF. The CDR3 DNA is TGCGCCAGCAGCCACGAGGGGGGTGGCTACACCTTC. Variable domain in full (rest from reference TRBV5-1 and TRBJ1-2): KAGVTQTPRYLIKTRGQQVTLSCSPISGHRSVSWYQQTPGQGLQFLFEYFSETQRNKGNFPGRFSGRQFSNSRSEMNVSTLELGDSALYLCASSHEGGGYTFGSGTRLTVV.

This clonotype occurred many times. Germline and junction disagree at one end, which may indicate a read error. This chain connects TRBV12-3 or TRBV12-4 to TRBJ2-7, with D perhaps matching TRBD2 (6 bases). There are 13 residues in the CDR3. CDR3 DNA sequence: TGCGCCAGCAGCTTGGCGGGGCCCTACGAGCAGTACTTC. Protein sequence: CASSLAGPYEQYF.

This clonotype was counted a few times. V and J are TRBV29-1 and TRBJ2-1; 8 bases align to TRBD1. CDR1 is SQVTM and CDR2 is ANQGSEA in the germline V gene. The junction had 3 bases not matched to a gene; V was cut back by 6 bases and J by 2 bases. The CDR3 is 13 amino acids. This chain's CDR3 is CSVGQGPYNEQFF. The CDR3 region has the DNA TGCAGCGTCGGACAGGGACCCTACAATGAGCAGTTCTTC.

The chain joins TRBV7-6 to TRBJ2-1; D possibly corresponds to TRBD1 (5 bases). Germline V gene data show CDR1 as SGHVS and CDR2 as FNYEAQ. CDR3 size: 16 residues. V shed 1 base and J shed 4 bases, with 14 bases lying between them. CDR3 sequence reads: CASSLETAPTYNEQFF. The CDR3 DNA sequence: TGTGCCAGCAGCTTAGAGACAGCGCCTACTTACAATGAGCAGTTCTTC.

This clonotype appeared a few times. The chain joins TRBV5-6 to TRBJ2-1; perhaps TRBD2 as D (5 bases). The CDR3 runs 14 residues. The V gene's germline CDR1 is SGHDT and CDR2 YYEEEE. V lost 1 base and J lost 1, with 6 bases in between. CDR3 sequence: CASSLSGSYNEQFF. Here the CDR3 DNA reads TGTGCCAGCAGCTTGAGCGGTTCCTACAATGAGCAGTTCTTC.

This clonotype was recorded at least ten times. This chain joins TRBV5-1 and TRBJ1-5; TRBD1 matches at 10 bases. The CDR3 is 15 residues long. CDR1 and CDR2 (germline): SGHRS, YFSETQ. Losses at the gene ends were 0 bases for V and 6 bases for J; bases not matched to a gene: 3. CDR3 in DNA: TGCGCCAGCAGCTTGGGTGACAGGGGGCTTCAGCCCCAGCATTTT. Protein sequence: CASSLGDRGLQPQHF.

There are a few counts of this clonotype. V and J are TRBV5-1 and TRBJ2-1; D is uncertain. The CDR3 loop spans 16 amino acids. The germline CDR1 and CDR2 sequences are SGHRS and YFSETQ. V lost 0 bases and J lost 5, with 15 bases in between. For the CDR3, the DNA is TGCGCCAGCAGCTTGGGCGTCATGGGTGGGAACAATGAGCAGTTCTTC. It is translated as CASSLGVMGGNNEQFF.

The chain combines TRBV7-8 with TRBJ2-7; TRBD1 agrees at 7 bases. CDR3 length equals 14 residues. Trimming cost V 5 bases and J 5 bases; bases outside gene matches: 9. Germline V gives CDR1 SGHVS, CDR2 FQNEAQ. As DNA, the CDR3 is TGTGCCAGCAGCACCCGACAGGGATCCCACGAGCAGTACTTC. Protein product: CASSTRQGSHEQYF.

The chain is built from TRBV5-1 and TRBJ2-5, with 9 bases aligning to TRBD2. Trimming took 4 bases from V and 2 from J; bases not matched to a gene: 3. The germline V gene has CDR1 SGHRS and CDR2 YFSETQ. The CDR3 length is 14 residues. The CDR3 DNA reads as TGCGCCAGCAGCCCGACTAGCGGACAAGAGACCCAGTACTTC. Protein product: CASSPTSGQETQYF. Looking up the rest from reference TRBV5-1 and TRBJ2-5 gives the full variable domain: KAGVTQTPRYLIKTRGQQVTLSCSPISGHRSVSWYQQTPGQGLQFLFEYFSETQRNKGNFPGRFSGRQFSNSRSEMNVSTLELGDSALYLCASSPTSGQETQYFGPGTRLLVL.

In this sample, this clonotype turned up a few times. The gene calls are TRBV3-1 and TRBJ2-3; D gene unclear. The CDR3 extends over 17 amino acids. CDR1 LGHDT and CDR2 YNNKEL come from the germline V gene (reference sequence). Trimming took 1 base from V and 8 from J, leaving 22 bases between them. The CDR3 sequence: CASSQAQAGRAWGTQYF. CDR3 coding DNA: TGTGCCAGCAGCCAAGCCCAGGCCGGCCGAGCCTGGGGTACGCAGTATTTT.

In regard to this clonotype: A read error is possible here, since a much larger clone lies one base away. V usage is TRBV7-9 and J usage is TRBJ2-3; D may be TRBD2 (6 bases). Looked up from germline, CDR1 is SEHNR and CDR2 is FQNEAQ (reference sequence). CDR3 size: 16 residues. CDR3 loop: CSSSLSGGANTDTQYF. CDR3 DNA sequence: TGTTCCAGCAGCTTAAGCGGCGGGGCGAACACAGATACGCAGTATTTT.

The V gene is TRBV3-1, the J gene TRBJ2-3; 11 nucleotides line up with TRBD2. J lost 4 bases, V lost 2 bases, and 2 bases had no gene match. The CDR3 covers 15 residues. Germline V gene sequence: CDR1 LGHDT, CDR2 YNNKEL (reference sequence). DNA of the CDR3: TGTGCCAGCAGCCAACAGGGACTAGCGGCAGATACGCAGTATTTT. It specifies CASSQQGLAADTQYF.

This chain joins TRBV7-9 and TRBJ2-7; a possible D gene is TRBD1 (5 bases). The CDR3 covers 15 residues. Germline lookup yields CDR1 SEHNR and CDR2 FQNEAQ (reference sequence). V lost 1 base, J lost 4 bases, and 14 bases lay in between. This CDR3 is CASSLGQGLQYEQYV. Here the CDR3 DNA reads TGTGCCAGCAGCTTAGGGCAGGGTCTACAATACGAGCAGTACGTC.

This clonotype was observed a few times. The chain couples TRBV4-3 to TRBJ2-3, with TRBD1 as a possible D gene (5 bases). There are 16 residues in the CDR3. Per the germline V gene, CDR1 is LGHNA and CDR2 is YSLEER. V was cut by 1 base and J by 4 bases, with 15 bases left in between. CDR3 residues: CASSQVRGSRADTQYF. In DNA form, the CDR3 reads TGCGCCAGCAGCCAAGTTAGGGGAAGCAGGGCAGATACGCAGTATTTT.

This clonotype appeared a few times. The chain combines TRBV2 with TRBJ1-2; the D is unclear. Trimming pared 1 base from V and 0 bases from J, leaving 3 bases between. CDR1 is SNHLY and CDR2 is FYNNEI in the germline V gene. The CDR3 length is 13 residues. In DNA, the CDR3 is TGTGCCAGCAGTGAAGGGGCTAACTATGGCTACACCTTC. It specifies CASSEGANYGYTF.

This clonotype has a handful of counts. The rearrangement joins TRBV6-4 to TRBJ2-3; D is possibly TRBD1 (6 bases). Germline CDR1 MRHNA, CDR2 SNTAGT. This CDR3 has 13 amino acids. Trimming pared 6 bases from V and 4 bases from J, leaving 11 bases between. As DNA, the CDR3 is TGTGCCAGCAGCCACAGGGTCGCAGATACGCAGTATTTT. It codes for CASSHRVADTQYF.